The 23 T cell receptor beta chains below all came from one sample that was sequenced in a study of low-dose radiotherapy and immunotherapy resistance in tumors. Gene-specific TRAV and TRBV primers were used for first-strand cDNA, covering alpha and beta chains. TCRs were put through approximately 20 PCR cycles of amplification with Phusion. A constant-region primer and the V-primer adapter served as the primer pair. Each CDR3 protein gets one entry after TCRdb re-called the reads with MiXCR. The table shows about 58,000 distinct CDR3 sequences, with about 23% occurring only once. Time point: after trial treatment. The treatment was: LDRT plus nivolumab, ipilimumab, low-dose cyclophosphamide and aspirin (RACIN trial). Specimen: PBMCs, collected after low-dose radiotherapy plus immunotherapy. These receptors were taken from a male donor with prostate cancer.

The chain employs TRBV27 and TRBJ2-1; TRBD2 is a possible D gene (5 bases). Germline-derived CDR1 and CDR2 are MNHEY and SMNVEV (reference sequence). V lost 6 bases to trimming and J lost 0 bases, with 15 bases between them. The CDR3 runs to 16 residues. CDR3 region: CASSAPRAGSYNEQFF. The CDR3 region has the DNA TGTGCCAGCAGCGCGCCAAGGGCGGGCTCCTACAATGAGCAGTTCTTC.

This clonotype was counted many times. This sequence joins TRBV19 and TRBJ1-5; D uncertain. Trimming pared 1 base from V and 0 bases from J, leaving 7 bases between. The V gene's germline CDR1 is LNHDA and CDR2 SQIVND (reference sequence). The CDR3 is made up of 15 amino acids. The CDR3 sequence: CASSIAADSNQPQHF. The CDR3 DNA is TGTGCCAGTAGTATAGCGGCGGATAGCAATCAGCCCCAGCATTTT.

The genes are TRBV9 and TRBJ2-1; TRBD2 matches at 12 bases. The junction had 7 bases not matched to a gene; V was cut back by 4 bases and J by 5 bases. The CDR3 sequence is 16 residues long. Germline CDR1 and CDR2: SGDLS and YYNGEE. The CDR3 coding sequence is TGTGCCAGCAGCCCCCTAGCGGGGGGGCCTCACAATGAGCAGTTCTTC. Translating it yields CASSPLAGGPHNEQFF.

In this sample, this clonotype turned up a few times. It may be a read error: a sequence one base away is much more abundant. DNA for the CDR3: TGTGCCGGCAGGAATAGTTTATACGATACGCAGTATTTT. Its translation: CAGRNSLYDTQYF. This rearrangement joins TRBV7-2 to TRBJ2-3; D gene unclear. This CDR3 region has 13 residues. Germline CDR1 reads SGHTA; CDR2 reads FQGNSA.

This clonotype was detected a few times. V and J are TRBV6-2 or TRBV6-3 and TRBJ2-7; perhaps TRBD2 as D (5 bases). Trimming took off 8 bases at V and 2 bases at J, with 16 bases between the two ends. This CDR3 spans 14 amino acids. Looked up from germline, CDR1 is MNHEY and CDR2 is SVGEGT. The CDR3 reads CASFGLLDPYEQYF. The CDR3 nucleotides are TGTGCCAGCTTTGGACTGCTAGATCCCTACGAGCAGTACTTC.

This clonotype was counted at least ten times. This chain links TRBV14 with TRBJ1-2; tentative D call: TRBD1 (5 bases). Germline CDR1 reads SGHDN; CDR2 reads FVKESK. The CDR3 sequence is 15 residues long. Trimming stripped 4 bases from V and 5 bases from J, with 17 bases between. The CDR3 DNA is TGTGCCAGCAGCCCCCTCGGACGACAGCATTATGGCTACACCTTC. Protein: CASSPLGRQHYGYTF.

This clonotype was observed many times. The chain recombines TRBV30 with TRBJ2-1, with D perhaps TRBD2 (6 bases). This CDR3 is built from 14 residues. Trimming pared 4 bases from V and 4 bases from J, leaving 14 bases between. The germline V gene encodes CDR1 GTSNPN and CDR2 SVGIG (reference sequence). The CDR3 bases are TGTGCCTGGAACCCGGGAGTGGGGTACAATGAGCAGTTCTTC. The encoded protein is CAWNPGVGYNEQFF.

The gene calls are TRBV7-8 and TRBJ1-2, with D possibly TRBD1 on 5 matching bases. The CDR3 consists of 14 residues. The V gene's germline CDR1 is SGHVS and CDR2 FQNEAQ. Trimming pared 7 bases from V and 8 bases from J, leaving 20 bases between. In DNA form, the CDR3 reads TGTGCCAGCAACCAGGGCTCCCAAGTGTGGGGCTACACCTTC. It encodes CASNQGSQVWGYTF.

This clonotype was observed many times. The chain joins TRBV28 to TRBJ1-1, with TRBD1 identical over 9 bases. The germline gives CDR1 MDHEN, CDR2 SYDVKM. This CDR3 contains 12 residues. V gave up 8 bases and J gave up 4 bases; unmatched junction bases: 2. The CDR3 region has the DNA TGTGCCAGCGAGACAGGGGGCACTGAAGCTTTCTTT. Protein sequence: CASETGGTEAFF.

This clonotype has at least ten counts. Here the CDR3 reads CASSIGTGLAGTNEQFF. The CDR3 DNA follows: TGTGCCAGCAGCATAGGTACGGGACTAGCGGGGACAAATGAGCAGTTCTTC. This chain joins TRBV7-9 and TRBJ2-1; 13 bases agree with TRBD2. The J segment lost 7 bases and the V segment lost 5 bases, leaving 11 bases of the junction unmatched. The CDR3 sequence is 17 residues long. In germline, CDR1 is SEHNR, CDR2 FQNEAQ (reference sequence).

In its sample, this clonotype was seen many times. The chain couples TRBV7-6 to TRBJ2-1, with 8 bases lining up with TRBD2. The CDR3 extends over 14 amino acids. The V gene's germline CDR1 is SGHVS and CDR2 FNYEAQ. V trimming: 1 base; J trimming: 9 bases; junction bases outside the gene matches: 5. CDR3 in DNA: TGTGCCAGCAGCTTAGTGGCACTAGCGGTTGAGCAGTTCTTC. It encodes CASSLVALAVEQFF.

The chain recombines TRBV5-5 with TRBJ2-2; possibly TRBD1 or TRBD2 for D (6 bases each). Trimming shortened V by 4 bases and J by 1 base, and 11 bases separated the two germline ends. Germline assignment: CDR1 SGHKS and CDR2 YYEKEE (reference sequence). There are 15 residues in the CDR3. CDR3 sequence reads: CASSPGGQNTGELFF. The DNA for the CDR3 is TGTGCCAGCAGCCCCGGGGGACAGAACACCGGGGAGCTGTTTTTT.

This clonotype has only a few counts. The CDR3 region is CSARDSLRRGTYEQYF. Here the CDR3 DNA reads TGCAGTGCTAGAGACTCCTTGCGAAGGGGAACATACGAGCAGTACTTC. The chain is built from TRBV20-1 and TRBJ2-7, with D maybe TRBD1 (5 bases). This CDR3 has 16 residues. Trimming cost V 0 bases and J 4 bases, with 19 bases left between them. Per the germline V gene, CDR1 is DFQATT and CDR2 is SNEGSKA (reference sequence).

The sample holds many counts of this clonotype. The gene calls are TRBV6-2 or TRBV6-3 and TRBJ2-3, with 9 positions matching TRBD2. V was clipped by 4 bases and J by 4 bases; unmatched bases: 3. Per germline, CDR1 MNHEY and CDR2 SVGEGT. The CDR3 covers 14 residues. The DNA of the CDR3 is TGTGCCAGCAGTTCTAGCGGGGCTTCAGATACGCAGTATTTT. Translated: CASSSSGASDTQYF.

This clonotype was seen ten or more times. V usage is TRBV4-3 and J usage is TRBJ2-2; D possibly matches TRBD1 or TRBD2 (5 bases each). This CDR3 comprises 19 residues. Per germline, CDR1 LGHNA and CDR2 YSLEER. The V end lost 0 bases, the J end lost 1 base, and 18 bases lay between the germline ends. CDR3 sequence reads: CASSQDVRRGTGNTGELFF. The CDR3 DNA reads as TGCGCCAGCAGCCAAGATGTCCGAAGAGGGACGGGGAACACCGGGGAGCTGTTTTTT.

In its sample, this clonotype was seen many times. The chain recombines TRBV4-1 with TRBJ2-1, with 8 bases fitting TRBD1. The germline CDR1 and CDR2 sequences are MGHRA and YSYEKL. V was clipped by 0 bases and J by 7 bases; unmatched bases: 14. The CDR3 loop spans 18 amino acids. The CDR3 reads CASSQDPPGGRGRNEQFF. The CDR3 nucleotides are TGCGCCAGCAGCCAAGACCCCCCAGGGGGCCGGGGGAGGAATGAGCAGTTCTTC.

There are many counts of this clonotype. The genes are TRBV20-1 and TRBJ1-5, with TRBD1 matching 7 bases. The CDR3 extends over 13 amino acids. V dropped 3 bases and J dropped 6; count of bases not matched to a gene: 5. Germline V CDR1 and CDR2: DFQATT, SNEGSKA (reference sequence). CDR3 sequence: CSASPGGGQPQHF. The CDR3 bases are TGCAGTGCTAGCCCAGGGGGAGGTCAGCCCCAGCATTTT.

Many counts were recorded for this clonotype. V usage is TRBV28 and J usage is TRBJ2-7; D ambiguous. This CDR3 comprises 11 residues. Germline loops: CDR1 MDHEN, CDR2 SYDVKM. V lost 8 bases and J lost 2, with 7 bases in between. The CDR3 DNA reads TGTGCCAGCGGGCGGCCCTACGAGCAGTACTTC. Its translation: CASGRPYEQYF.

This clonotype was recorded at least ten times. The CDR3, as DNA: TGTGCCAGCAGCCGACAGGCGATTCCCACAGATACGCAGTATTTT. It translates to CASSRQAIPTDTQYF. The chain joins TRBV11-3 to TRBJ2-3, with D possibly matching TRBD1 (6 bases). The V and J ends lost 5 bases and 2 bases respectively, with 14 bases between them. CDR1 and CDR2 from the germline V gene are SGHNT and YENEEA. The CDR3 totals 15 residues.

The sample holds many counts of this clonotype. The genes are TRBV28 and TRBJ2-3; 13 nucleotides match TRBD2. CDR3 length equals 17 residues. Trimming cost V 6 bases and J 0 bases; bases outside gene matches: 6. The V gene's germline CDR1 is MDHEN and CDR2 SYDVKM. For the CDR3, the DNA is TGTGCCAGCAGGAGACTAGCGGGAGGCTCCAGCACAGATACGCAGTATTTT. Amino acids: CASRRLAGGSSTDTQYF.

This clonotype has a count of ten or more. The rearrangement uses TRBV5-1 and TRBJ2-3; no firm D call. Between the trimmed V and J ends, which lost 5 bases and 2 bases, there was a span of 6 bases. This CDR3 is built from 12 residues. Germline V gives CDR1 SGHRS, CDR2 YFSETQ. The CDR3 DNA is TGCGCCAGCAGTTCTACCACAGATACGCAGTATTTT. This encodes CASSSTTDTQYF.

Details on this clonotype: A far more abundant clone sits one base away, making this likely a read error. This chain connects TRBV12-2 to TRBJ2-1; TRBD1, the table's D call, lacks a check against the DNA. TRBV12-2 corresponds to a pseudogene. The CDR3 length is 15 residues. The CDR3 nucleotides are TGTGCCAGCACCGGCCCGGGACAAGGCTACAATGATCAGTTCTTC. Amino acid sequence: CASTGPGQGYNDQFF.

This clonotype was detected many times. The chain employs TRBV5-1 and TRBJ2-1, with TRBD1 identical over 7 bases. In germline, CDR1 is SGHRS, CDR2 YFSETQ. J lost 8 bases, V lost 4 bases, and 9 bases had no gene match. The CDR3 runs 14 residues. Written as DNA, the CDR3 is TGCGCCAGCAGCAACCACCTAACAGGGGATGAGCAGTTCTTC. It encodes CASSNHLTGDEQFF.